This TCR beta chain was identified during a study of blood T cell repertoires in COVID-19. Study information: T cells, B-cell-depleted T cells, or PBMCs provided the cDNA or gDNA that served as material.

Per germline, CDR1 SGHVS and CDR2 FQNEAQ. CDR3 length: 13 residues. Trimming took 5 bases from V and 4 from J, leaving 11 bases between them. TCRdb's table, derived via immunoSEQ multiplex PCR, lists solely in-frame clones and lacks some. Seen here are 60,000 to 75,000 clones, 65% to 85% observed once, and the top ten hold roughly 6%. This chain connects TRBV7-8 to TRBJ2-5, with D possibly TRBD1 on 6 matching bases. The TCR was taken from a human donor in a cohort sampled during active COVID-19. What was sequenced was peripheral blood. CDR3 protein: CASSKGHGETQYF. CDR3 DNA sequence: TGTGCCAGCAGCAAGGGACACGGAGAGACCCAGTACTTC.